This is a list of T cell receptor beta chains from one sample in a study of early T cells in non-severe SARS-CoV-2 infection. Via MiXCR, TCRdb re-called the 5' RACE reads, giving one row per CDR3 protein. The table records about 48,000 distinct CDR3 sequences, 5.6% of them present only once. Material: whole blood. All receptors derive from an adult who was a healthcare worker with PCR-confirmed SARS-CoV-2 infection or an uninfected control (not recorded which). CDR3s include the opening cysteine and the closing phenylalanine or tryptophan. D genes are given only for firm matches.

cdr3_length	v_call	d_call	j_call	cdr3_aa
17	TRBV7-2	TRBD2	TRBJ2-1	CASSPHSAGGKGNEQFF
14	TRBV4-2	TRBD1	TRBJ2-7	CASSSARDSYEQYF
14	TRBV6-2/TRBV6-3	NA	TRBJ2-7	CASSYSDSSYEQYF
12	TRBV24-1	NA	TRBJ1-2	CATSDLDGGYTF
16	TRBV7-9	TRBD1	TRBJ1-2	CASSFRDRGTRDGYTF
17	TRBV5-1	TRBD2	TRBJ2-5	CASSDYGLAGGQETQYF
13	TRBV28	TRBD1	TRBJ2-7	CASLLLGTGIMYF
13	TRBV7-9	NA	TRBJ1-1	CASSLAGMAEAFF
12	TRBV29-1	NA	TRBJ1-1	CSVRGVGREAFF
15	TRBV9	TRBD1	TRBJ1-6	CASSVTGNINSPLHF
21	TRBV10-3	NA	TRBJ2-7	CAISEIGGWKGDHSDSYEQYF
15	TRBV18	NA	TRBJ1-1	CASSPLLGEGSEAFF
13	TRBV29-1	NA	TRBJ2-1	CSALQSSYNEQFF
11	TRBV9	NA	TRBJ1-4	CASSDGEKLFF
16	TRBV9	NA	TRBJ1-6	CASSVAPATNNSPLHF
14	TRBV5-6	NA	TRBJ2-3	CASSPAVGADTQYF
14	TRBV29-1	NA	TRBJ2-6	CSVTRGSGANVLTF
13	TRBV27	TRBD2	TRBJ2-7	CATRTSDAYEQYF
14	TRBV5-4	NA	TRBJ2-1	CASSPVGRLNEQFF
17	TRBV6-2/TRBV6-3	NA	TRBJ2-2	CASSYSRQGFNTGELFF
13	TRBV19	NA	TRBJ2-1	CASSLGSYNEQFF
19	TRBV4-1	NA	TRBJ1-4	CASSLPTLTPEVPNEKLFF
15	TRBV7-2	TRBD1	TRBJ1-5	CASSLGQGNNQPQHF
14	TRBV20-1	TRBD2	TRBJ2-1	CSASPSGRTNEQFF
16	TRBV5-8	TRBD1	TRBJ2-7	CASTPVPGQSSYEQYF
11	TRBV6-2/TRBV6-3	NA	TRBJ2-1	CASTYHNEQFF
17	TRBV11-2	TRBD1	TRBJ2-3	CASSLTGRQGATDTQYF
13	TRBV14	NA	TRBJ2-3	CASSQFYTDTQYF
16	TRBV9	NA	TRBJ2-1	CASSPRSGTSKNEQFF
12	TRBV6-2/TRBV6-3	NA	TRBJ2-7	CAIAGSASEQYF
14	TRBV10-3	NA	TRBJ2-2	CAISGQTNTGELFF
16	TRBV3-1	TRBD2	TRBJ2-2	CASSQAPSGSPGELFF
18	TRBV6-2/TRBV6-3	TRBD1	TRBJ1-1	CASSYPPGQGTQNTEAFF
11	TRBV28	NA	TRBJ1-1	CASSLDTEAFF
15	TRBV12-3/TRBV12-4	TRBD1	TRBJ2-1	CASSFGQGGYNEQFF
13	TRBV7-3	NA	TRBJ1-1	CASRTPGRTEAFF
14	TRBV20-1	NA	TRBJ2-2	CSARDLEETGELFF
12	TRBV11-1	NA	TRBJ2-5	CASSLDRETQYF
12	TRBV19	NA	TRBJ1-2	CASRVRNYGYTF
14	TRBV29-1	TRBD1	TRBJ1-6	CSVTSDRGSSPLHF
17	TRBV24-1	TRBD2	TRBJ2-1	CATSDLALAGGYNEQFF
14	TRBV29-1	TRBD2	TRBJ2-5	CSVGGLAGVETQYF
14	TRBV5-1	NA	TRBJ1-1	CASSPDRPNTEAFF
18	TRBV12-3/TRBV12-4	TRBD1	TRBJ1-1	CASSLSPRGLIRNTEAFF
16	TRBV6-5	NA	TRBJ2-6	CASKRTGSSGANVLTF
14	TRBV18	NA	TRBJ1-2	CASSPREFNYGYTF
16	TRBV9	NA	TRBJ1-4	CASSEGPSATNEKLFF
13	TRBV20-1	NA	TRBJ1-2	CSAIKPSSYGYTF
13	TRBV7-2	NA	TRBJ2-3	CASSPQASDTQYF
16	TRBV7-2	TRBD1	TRBJ2-5	CASTIGDRVKAETQYF
14	TRBV20-1	NA	TRBJ2-1	CSATRWRTNNEQFF
16	TRBV7-6	NA	TRBJ2-1	CASSLAPGSSYNEQFF